The clone carrying this TCR beta chain was seen more than once but under ten times. The antigen is unknown. The data derive from a study of T-cell memory formation after mild COVID-19. Turning to the study itself: TCR clusters were mostly donor specific. Whole-study findings and limits: What remained unconfirmed was the SARS-CoV-2 specificity of second-wave clones peaking on day 37.

The V and J ends lost 3 bases and 11 bases respectively, with 13 bases between them. The CDR3 has 12 amino acids. TCRdb used MiXCR to reprocess the 5' RACE reads, holding one entry per CDR3 protein. This sample has about 190,000 distinct CDR3 sequences; about a sixth occur once, and the top ten carry roughly 2.6%. The genes are TRBV12-3 or TRBV12-4 and TRBJ1-2; D call uncertain. Sequences were obtained from PBMCs or a T cell subset sorted from them (not recorded which). The TCR originated in an adult woman who had mild COVID-19 (a few samples of this study predate the infection). Cell type and time point are not known. The CDR3 loop is CASSFTFRWYTF. The CDR3 DNA reads TGTGCCAGCAGTTTCACCTTCAGGTGGTACACCTTC.